The TCR beta chain described here comes from a study of blood T cell repertoires in COVID-19. The ends lost 3 bases at V and 6 bases at J; junction bases unmatched: 14. The germline gives CDR1 SGHVS, CDR2 FQNEAQ. The CDR3 consists of 16 residues. Clones were read by immunoSEQ multiplex PCR, and TCRdb kept only the in-frame ones, dropping some. The repertoire holds about 190,000 clones, with approximately 88% as singletons. The TCR comes from a woman in her twenties or thirties with acute or convalescent COVID-19. The chain has TRBV7-8 and TRBJ2-7, with TRBD2 matching over 7 bases. Sequenced material: peripheral blood. In DNA form, the CDR3 reads TGTGCCAGCAGCTTGGTGCGCGGGAGCGGCCGCTTCGAGCAGTACTTC. Its translation is CASSLVRGSGRFEQYF.